Sequencing of this TCR beta chain was carried out in a study of blood T cell repertoires in COVID-19 (TCRdb year 2020). About the investigation overall: Samples from collaborators originated in the United States, Italy and Spain and spanned both the acute and convalescent phases of COVID-19. A freely available public database, intended as a resource for researchers studying the immune response to SARS-CoV-2, is where the repertoires were released. The prospective study material was composed of cDNA or gDNA derived from T cells, B-cell-depleted T cells, or PBMCs. The sample metadata nearly always contained a de-identified subject ID, COVID-19 status, age in years and sex. Samples came from the ongoing ImmuneRACE study (first 160 participants) plus 1,254 subjects from 6 global collaborators. Subjects who had been exposed to COVID-19, were actively infected with it, or had recovered from it provided the deeply sampled blood TCRbeta repertoires that made up the dataset. Where available, HLA class I and class II types were obtained from metadata supplied by the sample provider rather than from assay-based typing.

Comments on this clone: Its antigen is not yet known. No much larger clone is present one base from it, and per-base qualities are unavailable.

Summary of the overall study and its limitations: The quantity of clinical and demographic metadata differed by source and by participant and was supplied without curation.

The CDR1 and CDR2 encoded by the germline V gene (reference sequence) are LNHDA and SQIVND. V loses 6 bases of germline sequence and J loses 1 base, and the interval between the two ends is 9 bases. Including the terminal cysteine and phenylalanine, the CDR3 comprises 13 residues. Just the 39-base CDR3 DNA is kept, in frame starting at base 1. The collaborating institutions used their own protocols to collect whole blood in K2EDTA tubes. Collaborator samples were shipped for TCRbeta analysis as frozen whole blood, isolated PBMCs, or DNA extracted from either sample type. The immunoSEQ Assay, a bias-controlled multiplex PCR, was used to amplify TCRbeta CDR3 regions from genomic DNA. From the authors' description of their analysis: The number of nucleated cells in each sample was estimated from the amplification of reference gene primers within the assay. To quantify the absolute abundance of each unique TCRbeta CDR3 rearrangement, sequence reads were collapsed and filtered. Productive Simpson clonality was computed per sample as the square root of Simpson's diversity index over productive rearrangements. TCRdb obtained this table from immuneACCESS and retained in-frame rearrangements with V and J assigned. These tables miss some clones; where compared with another copy, unresolved V genes account for less than half of the shortfall, and the remainder is unexplained. The V and J calls and clone size come from that table; D and trimming were worked out from the DNA. Counted in this sample were some 110,000 clones; 70% to 85% of them appeared once. Clones ranked in the top ten supply 7.5% of the sample.

Material: peripheral blood. This TCR derives from a man between 65 and 85 years old with active or convalescent COVID-19. The rearrangement combines TRBV19 with TRBJ1-1, with a weak D call of TRBD1 (5 bases match). The CDR3 sequence is CASRGQANTEAFF. The base sequence is TGTGCCAGTAGAGGACAAGCGAACACTGAAGCTTTCTTT.